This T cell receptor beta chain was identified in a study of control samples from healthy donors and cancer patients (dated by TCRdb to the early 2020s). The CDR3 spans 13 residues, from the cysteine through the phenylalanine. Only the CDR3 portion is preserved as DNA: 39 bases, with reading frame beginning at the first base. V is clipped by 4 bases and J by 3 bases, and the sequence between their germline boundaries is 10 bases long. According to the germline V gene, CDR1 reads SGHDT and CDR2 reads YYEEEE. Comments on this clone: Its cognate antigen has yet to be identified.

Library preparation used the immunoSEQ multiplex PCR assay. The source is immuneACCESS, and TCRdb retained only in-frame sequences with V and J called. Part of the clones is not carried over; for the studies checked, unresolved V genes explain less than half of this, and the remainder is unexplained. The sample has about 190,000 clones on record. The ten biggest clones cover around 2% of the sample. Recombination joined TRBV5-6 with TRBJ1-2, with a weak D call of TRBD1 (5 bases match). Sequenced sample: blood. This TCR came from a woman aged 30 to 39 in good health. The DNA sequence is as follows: TGTGCCAGCAGCGGGGGAAGGGACTATGGCTACACCTTC. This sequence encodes CASSGGRDYGYTF.